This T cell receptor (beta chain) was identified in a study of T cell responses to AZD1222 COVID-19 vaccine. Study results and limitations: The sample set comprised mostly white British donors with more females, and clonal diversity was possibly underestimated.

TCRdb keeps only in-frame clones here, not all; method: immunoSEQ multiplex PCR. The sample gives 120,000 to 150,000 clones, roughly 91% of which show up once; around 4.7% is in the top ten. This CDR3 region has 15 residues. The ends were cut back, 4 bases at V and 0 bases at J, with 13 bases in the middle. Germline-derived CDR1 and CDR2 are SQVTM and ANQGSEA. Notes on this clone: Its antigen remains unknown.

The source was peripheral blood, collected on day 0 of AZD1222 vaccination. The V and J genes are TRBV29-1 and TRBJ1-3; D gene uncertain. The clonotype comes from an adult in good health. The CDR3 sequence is CSVASDGSSGNTIYF. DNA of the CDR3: TGCAGCGTTGCCTCCGACGGAAGCTCTGGAAACACCATATATTTT.